This T cell receptor beta chain derives from a study of blood T cells in healthy people across ages. The study, taken as a whole, reports: Higher diversity and more naive CD4+ cells were features of long-lived donors, compared to aged donors.

CDR1 SGHTA and CDR2 FQGNSA come from the germline V gene. The CDR3 runs to 15 residues. The germline V and J ends were trimmed by 5 bases and 0 bases, with 14 bases remaining between them. In regard to this clonotype: Its antigen remains unknown.

PCR was performed a second time for 7 to 11 cycles using a sample-barcoded 5' primer and a J-beta primer mix. Tagging of each cDNA molecule was performed by a template-switch adaptor with 12 random nucleotides. TCRdb redid the calling of the 5' RACE reads with MiXCR, one entry per CDR3 protein. The sample gives 1.5 million to 1.8 million distinct CDR3 sequences, about 42% of which show up once; about 3.8% is in the top ten. The TCR sequence derives from a woman aged 18-29 years in good health. Material for sequencing was blood. This chain connects TRBV7-2 to TRBJ2-7; D is perhaps TRBD1 (5 bases). This CDR3 is CASSLRDFPSYEQYF. The DNA of the CDR3 is TGTGCCAGCAGCCTCAGGGATTTCCCCTCCTACGAGCAGTACTTC.